The clone carrying this T cell receptor (beta chain) is a singleton in its sample. This sample was taken from a study of blood T cell repertoires in COVID-19. Study overall: COVID-19 samples from acute and convalescent phases originated in the United States, Italy and Spain.

Assay used: immunoSEQ multiplex PCR; TCRdb lists only in-frame clones, some missing. The data hold under 30,000 clones, with 90% to 95% observed a single time. The receptor's source is a woman between 50 and 59 years old with active COVID-19. Sequenced: peripheral blood.

CDR3 region: CASSPSGSAYNEQFF. Written as DNA, the CDR3 is TGTGCCAGCAGCCCTAGCGGGAGTGCCTACAATGAGCAGTTCTTC. This rearrangement joins TRBV5-4 to TRBJ2-1; 10 bases fit TRBD2. V lost 4 bases and J lost 2; bases outside the gene matches: 3. The CDR3 covers 15 residues. The germline CDR1 and CDR2 sequences are SGHNT and YYREEE (reference sequence).